One T cell receptor beta chain is described in this entry. This clonotype came up a few times. Its antigen is still unknown. No per-base quality is available; no much larger clone lies one base away. This record belongs to a study of T cell repertoires in cytomegalovirus infection (dated by TCRdb to about 2019). About the full investigation: The peptide stimulations were aimed at well-studied HLA-B-restricted epitopes as well as recently identified HLA-C-restricted CMV epitopes, whose presentation resists viral immunomodulation. Donor HLA type was relevant to the analysis, because carriage of CMV infection together with the matching HLA type was indicated by public TCR beta signatures.

The V and J ends are trimmed by 0 bases and 11 bases, leaving 7 bases between them. Taken from the germline V gene, the CDR1 and CDR2 loops are SGHVS and FQNEAQ. The cysteine opens and the phenylalanine closes a CDR3 of 12 amino acids. Only CDR3 DNA is held: 36 bases, read in frame from base 1. The treatment or condition label of this sample denotes: in vitro stimulation with specific CMV peptide epitopes to enrich CMV-specific T cells. The sequencer listed for this sample is Illumina HiSeq 1500. In-frame beta chains were kept once TCRdb had trimmed the public reads at Q25 with fastp and called clones with MiXCR. Rows are combined by CDR3 protein, so each entry shows the most common genes and DNA. The sample contains 450,000 to 600,000 distinct CDR3 sequences, roughly 34% of them found a single time. 15% to 20% of the sample belongs to the ten largest clones. Study-level results and caveats: In both this cohort and an independent cohort of 350 to 400 donors, the cumulative frequency of public TCR beta family members distinguished carriers of CMV infection plus the relevant HLA type. The ex vivo response was dominated by HLA-C-restricted CMV-specific TCR beta clonotypes, which also provided the single most frequent clonotype in two of eight donors.

Sequences were derived from cultured PBMCs, sampled from culture after CMV antigen stimulation. This receptor was obtained from a human donor in good health (CMV status not recorded). Some clones in this sample may be carry-over from other donors' samples. Recombination connected TRBV7-8 to TRBJ2-2; no D gene call is confident. The DNA sequence is as follows: TGTGCCAGCAGCTTAGCCCTACCCGAGCTGTTTTTT. Translated, this gives CASSLALPELFF.